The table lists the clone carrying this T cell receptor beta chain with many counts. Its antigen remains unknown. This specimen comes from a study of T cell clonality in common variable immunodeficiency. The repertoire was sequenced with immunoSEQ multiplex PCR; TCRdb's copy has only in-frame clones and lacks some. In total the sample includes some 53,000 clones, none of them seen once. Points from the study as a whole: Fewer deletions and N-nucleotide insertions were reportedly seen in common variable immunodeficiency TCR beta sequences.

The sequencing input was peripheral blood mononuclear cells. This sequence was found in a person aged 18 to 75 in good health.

The CDR3 here is CASSATGFHTEAFF. The DNA read from the CDR3 is TGTGCCAGTAGTGCCACAGGGTTTCACACTGAA. V is TRBV19 and J is TRBJ1-1; weak D call: TRBD1 (6 bases). The read ends 3 residues early relative to the CDR3; the germline J gene fills the gap. Trimming shortened V by 5 bases and J by 3 bases, and 13 bases separated the two germline ends. The length of the CDR3 is 14 residues. The germline V gene has CDR1 LNHDA and CDR2 SQIVND (reference sequence).